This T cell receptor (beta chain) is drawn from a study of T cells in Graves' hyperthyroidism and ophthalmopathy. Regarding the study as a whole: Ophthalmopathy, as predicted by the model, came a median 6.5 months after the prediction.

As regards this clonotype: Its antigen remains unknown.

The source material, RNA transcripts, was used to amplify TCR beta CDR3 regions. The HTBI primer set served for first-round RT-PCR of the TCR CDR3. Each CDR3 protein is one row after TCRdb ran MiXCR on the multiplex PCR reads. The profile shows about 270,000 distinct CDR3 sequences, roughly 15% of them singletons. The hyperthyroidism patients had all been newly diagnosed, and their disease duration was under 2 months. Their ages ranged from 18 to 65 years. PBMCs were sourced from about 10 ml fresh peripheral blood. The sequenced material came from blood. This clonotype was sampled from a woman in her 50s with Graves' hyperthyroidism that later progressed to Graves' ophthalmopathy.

The CDR3 protein is CASSSGQPTHGYTF. CDR3 sequence (DNA): TGCGCCAGCAGTTCTGGACAGCCAACTCATGGCTACACCTTC. This chain links TRBV5-1 with TRBJ1-2; D perhaps matches TRBD1 (6 bases). This CDR3 has 14 residues. Per the germline V gene, CDR1 is SGHRS and CDR2 is YFSETQ. The V end lost 5 bases, the J end lost 6 bases, and 17 bases lay between the germline ends.